The 17 T cell receptor beta chains reported below all come from one sample, sequenced in a study of cytotoxic CD8 clonotypes in ibrutinib-treated CLL. Assay: immunoSEQ multiplex PCR; the TCRdb copy retains only in-frame clones and omits some. The table records 20,000 to 25,000 clones, 74% of them present only once. The sequences come from PBMCs, collected before ibrutinib treatment. Every receptor here comes from a human donor with chronic lymphocytic leukemia.

The V gene is TRBV5-4, the J gene TRBJ2-2, with TRBD2 identical over 11 bases. J was trimmed by 4 bases and V by 4 bases; bases with no gene match: 6. The germline CDR1 and CDR2 sequences are SGHNT and YYREEE (reference sequence). The CDR3 has 16 residues. CDR3 DNA: TGTGCCAGCAGCCCTCCCGGGACTAGCGGCACCGGGGAGCTGTTTTTT. Its protein product is CASSPPGTSGTGELFF.

This clone is termed medium-sized (0.01 to 0.1%). The chain couples TRBV27 to TRBJ2-7, with TRBD2 identical over 12 bases. CDR1 MNHEY and CDR2 SMNVEV come from the germline V gene (reference sequence). This CDR3 has 16 amino acids. V lost 8 bases, J lost 4 bases, and 12 bases stayed unmatched. CDR3 residues: CASGSGTSGRRYEQYF. The DNA of the CDR3 is TGTGCCAGCGGCTCCGGCACTAGCGGGAGGCGGTACGAGCAGTACTTC.

There are a few counts of this clone. This chain links TRBV7-9 with TRBJ1-5, with 7 bases that match TRBD1. This CDR3 spans 16 amino acids. The germline V gene has CDR1 SEHNR and CDR2 FQNEAQ (reference sequence). V trimming: 5 bases; J trimming: 1 base; junction bases outside the gene matches: 8. The CDR3 here is CASSPLTGPSNQPQHF. The CDR3, as DNA: TGTGCCAGCAGCCCCTTGACAGGGCCAAGCAATCAGCCCCAGCATTTT.

The chain has TRBV28 and TRBJ2-7; no definite D call. V lost 4 bases, J lost 3 bases, and 7 bases lay in between. Germline V gene sequence: CDR1 MDHEN, CDR2 SYDVKM. There are 12 residues in the CDR3. The CDR3: CASSSPIYEQYF. In nucleotides, the CDR3 is TGTGCCAGCAGTTCTCCTATCTACGAGCAGTACTTC.

V and J are TRBV19 and TRBJ2-2; 7 bases match TRBD1. Germline V lookup: CDR1 LNHDA, CDR2 SQIVND (reference sequence). CDR3 length equals 15 residues. With 6 bases clipped from V and 0 bases from J, the junction kept 4 bases outside the gene matches. Written as DNA, the CDR3 is TGTGCCAGTAGGACAGGGTCCGCGAACACCGGGGAGCTGTTTTTT. It translates to CASRTGSANTGELFF.

This clone was counted a few times. The CDR3 is CASSFEGATGDTQYF. The DNA of the CDR3 is TGTGCCAGCAGCTTCGAAGGGGCCACGGGAGATACGCAGTATTTT. The genes are TRBV7-2 and TRBJ2-3; D possibly corresponds to TRBD1 (5 bases). This CDR3 spans 15 amino acids. Trimming took off 3 bases at V and 5 bases at J, with 15 bases between the two ends. Germline loops: CDR1 SGHTA, CDR2 FQGNSA.

This clone was counted a few times. The chain links TRBV5-1 to TRBJ2-7; 7 bases agree with TRBD2. This CDR3 is built from 12 residues. Germline loops: CDR1 SGHRS, CDR2 YFSETQ. J was trimmed by 3 bases and V by 3 bases; bases with no gene match: 0. In DNA, the CDR3 is TGCGCCAGCAGCTCGGGGGGCTACGAGCAGTACTTC. Translated, it gives CASSSGGYEQYF.

This clone has only one observation. J is TRBJ2-7 and V is TRBV5-5, with 8 nucleotides matching TRBD2. Germline V gene sequence: CDR1 SGHKS, CDR2 YYEKEE (reference sequence). The CDR3 has 14 residues. V dropped 1 base and J dropped 7; count of bases not matched to a gene: 7. CDR3 sequence: CASSLQGLDEEQYF. The CDR3 coding sequence is TGTGCCAGCAGCTTGCAGGGACTAGACGAGGAGCAGTACTTC.

V usage is TRBV5-4 and J usage is TRBJ2-3, with D possibly TRBD1 on 6 matching bases. V lost 4 bases, J lost 5 bases, and 17 bases lay in between. Germline loops: CDR1 SGHNT, CDR2 YYREEE (reference sequence). This CDR3 has 15 amino acids. CDR3 DNA: TGTGCCAGCAGCGGCGGCCCAGGGGTCCGAGATACGCAGTATTTT. Translating gives CASSGGPGVRDTQYF.

V usage is TRBV7-2 and J usage is TRBJ2-7; no definite D call. Trimming left V 1 base short and J 6 bases short, with 4 bases between. Germline V gene sequence: CDR1 SGHTA, CDR2 FQGNSA. This CDR3 has 11 residues. The CDR3 loop reads CASSLGIEQYF. CDR3 nucleotide sequence: TGTGCCAGCAGCTTAGGGATCGAGCAGTACTTC.

This clone has only a few counts. This chain uses TRBV7-3 with TRBJ2-1; 7 bases are shared with TRBD1. CDR1 and CDR2 (germline): SGHTA, FQGTGA. The CDR3 is 14 amino acids. V shed 4 bases, J shed 5 bases, and the junction held 5 bases outside the gene matches. The CDR3 protein is CASSSGTVNNEQFF. CDR3 nucleotides: TGTGCCAGCAGCTCCGGGACAGTAAACAATGAGCAGTTCTTC.

Note on this clone: At one end the junction does not follow the germline gene, possibly because of a read error. This chain uses TRBV7-7 with TRBJ2-3; D possibly corresponds to TRBD1 (6 bases). The CDR3 spans 15 residues. Germline V gene lookup returns CDR1 SSHAT and CDR2 FNYEAQ (reference sequence). In DNA form, the CDR3 reads TGTGCTAGCAACATAAAAAGGGGGAGCACAGATACGCAGTATTTT. Translated: CASNIKRGSTDTQYF.

The V gene is TRBV28, the J gene TRBJ2-5; D is possibly TRBD2 (7 bases). The germline V gene encodes CDR1 MDHEN and CDR2 SYDVKM. The CDR3 covers 14 residues. V shed 7 bases and J shed 5 bases, with 17 bases lying between them. The CDR3 sequence: CASTTGAGVETQYF. CDR3 in DNA: TGTGCCAGCACCACGGGGGCGGGAGTGGAGACCCAGTACTTC.

V and J are TRBV28 and TRBJ2-7, with TRBD2 as a possible D gene (6 bases). V lost 6 bases and J lost 2, with 20 bases in between. Germline V gene lookup returns CDR1 MDHEN and CDR2 SYDVKM. CDR3 length: 16 amino acids. The CDR3 protein is CASSTTIAEGPYEQYF. CDR3 DNA sequence: TGTGCCAGCAGCACAACAATAGCGGAGGGACCCTACGAGCAGTACTTC.

The rearrangement joins TRBV10-3 to TRBJ2-7, with 12 bases matching TRBD2. The V gene end was trimmed by 7 bases and the J gene end by 4 bases; junction bases not matched to a gene: 5. Germline values: CDR1 ENHRY, CDR2 SYGVKD. The CDR3 is made up of 14 amino acids. The CDR3 coding sequence is TGTGCCATCAAACCTAGCGGGAGGGCTTACGAGCAGTACTTC. As protein: CAIKPSGRAYEQYF.

This chain connects TRBV7-2 to TRBJ2-2; 8 positions match TRBD2. V lost 5 bases and J lost 5; bases outside the gene matches: 7. The CDR3 runs to 15 residues. Germline assignment: CDR1 SGHTA and CDR2 FQGNSA. The CDR3 nucleotides read TGTGCCAGCAGCACCCGGGGGGGCCCAACCGGGGAGCTGTTTTTT. This sequence encodes CASSTRGGPTGELFF.

V gene TRBV28 combines with J gene TRBJ2-2; the D is unclear. The CDR3 contains 13 residues. The ends were cut back, 11 bases at V and 8 bases at J, with 18 bases in the middle. Germline CDR1 MDHEN, CDR2 SYDVKM. The CDR3 DNA follows: TGTGCCTCAAAGGGTGCCCCGTCGGGGGAGCTGTTTTTT. As protein: CASKGAPSGELFF.